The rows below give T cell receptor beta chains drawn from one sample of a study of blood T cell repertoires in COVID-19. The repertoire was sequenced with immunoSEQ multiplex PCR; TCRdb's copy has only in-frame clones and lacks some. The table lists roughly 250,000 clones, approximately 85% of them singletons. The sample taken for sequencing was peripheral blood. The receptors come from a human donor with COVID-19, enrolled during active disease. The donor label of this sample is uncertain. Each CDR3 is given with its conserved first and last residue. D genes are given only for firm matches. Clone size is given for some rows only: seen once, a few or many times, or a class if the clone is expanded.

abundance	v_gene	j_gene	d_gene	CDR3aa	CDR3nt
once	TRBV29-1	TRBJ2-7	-	CSVEDPTGYYEQYF	TGCAGCGTTGAAGATCCCACGGGGTATTACGAGCAGTACTTC
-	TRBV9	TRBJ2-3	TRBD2	CASSRLAGTDTQYF	TGTGCCAGCAGCCGACTAGCGGGCACAGATACGCAGTATTTT
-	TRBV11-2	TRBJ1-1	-	CASSLHNPGSGTEAFF	TGTGCCAGCAGCTTACATAACCCTGGGTCGGGAACTGAAGCTTTCTTT
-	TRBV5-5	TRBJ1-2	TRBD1	CASSLTPRGHRGGYTF	TGTGCCAGCAGCTTGACCCCCAGGGGGCACCGAGGTGGCTACACCTTC
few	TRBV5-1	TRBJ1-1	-	CASSFQGGEKTEAFF	TGCGCCAGCAGCTTCCAGGGAGGGGAGAAGACTGAAGCTTTCTTT
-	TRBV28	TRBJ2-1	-	CASSFPSRGNEQFF	TGTGCCAGCAGTTTCCCCTCAAGGGGCAATGAGCAGTTCTTC
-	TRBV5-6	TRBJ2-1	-	CASSLFLHASGRFF	TGTGCCAGCAGCTTGTTCCTTCACGCGTCAGGGCGGTTCTTC
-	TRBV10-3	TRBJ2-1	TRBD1	CAISELTPGQFFF	TGTGCCATCAGTGAGCTGACACCGGGACAGTTTTTCTTC
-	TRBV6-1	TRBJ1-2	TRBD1	CASSEDRGKGYTF	TGTGCCAGCAGTGAGGACAGGGGGAAAGGCTACACCTTC
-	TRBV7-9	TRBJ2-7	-	CASGGRFYEQYF	TGTGCCAGCGGGGGGAGGTTCTACGAGCAGTACTTC
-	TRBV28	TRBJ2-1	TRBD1	CASSLSGTANTYNEQFF	TGTGCCAGCAGTTTGTCCGGGACAGCGAATACCTACAATGAGCAGTTCTTC
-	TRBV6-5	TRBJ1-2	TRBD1	CASSGDRALSSGYTF	TGTGCCAGCAGCGGGGACAGGGCCCTGTCGAGTGGCTACACCTTC
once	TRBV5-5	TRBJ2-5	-	CASSLDSLRLETQYF	TGTGCCAGCAGCTTGGATTCCCTCAGGTTAGAGACCCAGTACTTC
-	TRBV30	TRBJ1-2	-	CAWAPGSYGYTF	TGTGCCTGGGCTCCGGGGTCCTATGGCTACACCTTC
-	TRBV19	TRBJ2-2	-	CASSRAEPDTGELFF	TGTGCCAGTAGTAGGGCAGAACCGGACACCGGGGAGCTGTTTTTT
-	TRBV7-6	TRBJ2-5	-	CASSPRLQQETQYF	TGTGCCAGCAGCCCACGACTACAGCAAGAGACCCAGTACTTC
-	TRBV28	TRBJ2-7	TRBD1	CASSSSPGGRSYEQYF	TGTGCCAGCAGTTCGTCCCCAGGGGGAAGATCCTACGAGCAGTACTTC
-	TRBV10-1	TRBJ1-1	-	CASSEPTRGTEAFF	TGCGCCAGCAGTGAGCCGACAAGGGGCACTGAAGCTTTCTTT
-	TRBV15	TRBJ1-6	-	CATSVAGFNSPLHF	TGTGCCACCAGCGTGGCGGGTTTTAATTCACCCCTCCACTTT
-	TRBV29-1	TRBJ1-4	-	CSVEDQGSNEKLFF	TGCAGCGTTGAAGACCAGGGATCTAATGAAAAACTGTTTTTT
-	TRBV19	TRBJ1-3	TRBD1	CASSFRTGGSGNTIYF	TGTGCCAGTAGTTTCCGGACAGGGGGCTCTGGAAACACCATATATTTT
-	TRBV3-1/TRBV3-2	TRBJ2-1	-	CASSQVDSPSQVNEQFF	TGTGCCAGCAGCCAAGTGGACTCTCCCAGCCAGGTCAATGAGCAGTTCTTC
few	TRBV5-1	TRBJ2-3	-	CASSLGTPDTDTQYF	TGCGCCAGCAGTCTTGGGACACCTGACACAGATACGCAGTATTTT
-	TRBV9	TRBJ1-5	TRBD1	CASSSQGGNQPQHF	TGTGCCAGCAGCTCACAGGGGGGCAATCAGCCCCAGCATTTT
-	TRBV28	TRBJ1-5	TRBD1	CASSADRGKHF	TGTGCCAGCAGTGCGGACAGGGGGAAGCATTTT
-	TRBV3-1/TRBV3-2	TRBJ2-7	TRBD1	CASSQDRGDSLYF	TGTGCCAGCAGCCAAGATCGAGGGGACAGCTTGTACTTC
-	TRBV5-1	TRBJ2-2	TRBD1	CASMPAGVLWGTGNTGELFF	TGCGCCAGTATGCCGGCTGGTGTCTTGTGGGGGACAGGGAACACCGGGGAGCTGTTTTTT
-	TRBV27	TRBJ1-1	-	CASREVSGTEAFF	TGTGCCAGCAGGGAGGTTAGCGGCACTGAAGCTTTCTTT
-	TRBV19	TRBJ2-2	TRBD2	CASSDLAGDWTGELFF	TGTGCCAGTAGTGACCTAGCGGGAGATTGGACCGGGGAGCTGTTTTTT
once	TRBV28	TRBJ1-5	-	CASSLGEIRQPQHF	TGTGCCAGCAGTTTAGGGGAGATCAGGCAGCCCCAGCATTTT
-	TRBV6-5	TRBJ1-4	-	CASSKQTATNEKLFF	TGTGCCAGCAGTAAACAGACGGCAACTAATGAAAAACTGTTTTTT
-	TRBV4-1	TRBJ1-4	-	CASSQENFGSGKLFF	TGCGCCAGCAGCCAAGAAAATTTTGGCAGCGGGAAACTGTTTTTT
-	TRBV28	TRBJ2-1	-	CAVGRDNEQFF	TGTGCCGTGGGCAGAGACAATGAGCAGTTCTTC
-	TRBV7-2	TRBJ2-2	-	CASSLEGDGELFF	TGTGCCAGCAGCTTAGAGGGGGACGGGGAGCTGTTTTTT
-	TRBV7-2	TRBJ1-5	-	CASSLEASPREPLYQPQHF	TGTGCCAGCAGCTTAGAGGCCTCGCCTCGGGAGCCTTTATATCAGCCCCAGCATTTT
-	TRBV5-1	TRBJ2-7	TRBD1	CASSWGQGAYEQYF	TGCGCCAGCAGCTGGGGACAGGGAGCCTACGAGCAGTACTTC
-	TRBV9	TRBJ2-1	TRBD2	CASSVGVAGGLEQFF	TGTGCCAGCAGCGTAGGGGTAGCGGGAGGGCTTGAGCAGTTCTTC
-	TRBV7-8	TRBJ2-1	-	CASRIGVGGNEQFF	TGTGCCAGCAGGATCGGAGTAGGGGGCAATGAGCAGTTCTTC
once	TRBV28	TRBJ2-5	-	CASSRWEEETQYF	TGTGCCAGCAGTCGGTGGGAGGAAGAGACCCAGTACTTC
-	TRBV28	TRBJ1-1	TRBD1	CATLQGRGQGGFF	TGTGCCACTCTCCAGGGACGTGGACAGGGGGGTTTCTTT
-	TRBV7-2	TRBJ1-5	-	CASSLGSGNGQPQHF	TGTGCCAGCAGCTTAGGGTCAGGGAATGGCCAGCCCCAGCATTTT
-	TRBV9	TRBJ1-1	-	CASSVVGGLNTEAFF	TGTGCCAGCAGCGTAGTAGGCGGCTTGAACACTGAAGCTTTCTTT
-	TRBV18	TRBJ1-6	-	CASSPDGGEVGPLHF	TGTGCCAGCTCACCGGACGGGGGTGAGGTCGGACCCCTCCACTTT
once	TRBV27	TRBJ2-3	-	CASSFGGDHTDTQYF	TGTGCCAGCAGTTTCGGCGGAGACCACACAGATACGCAGTATTTT
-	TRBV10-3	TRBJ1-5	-	CAISESNRFSNQPQHF	TGTGCCATCAGTGAGTCGAACAGGTTTAGCAATCAGCCCCAGCATTTT
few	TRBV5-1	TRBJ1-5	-	CASSLGGVNNQPQHF	TGCGCCAGCAGCTTGGGCGGAGTGAACAATCAGCCCCAGCATTTT
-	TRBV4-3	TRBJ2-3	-	CASSQDWAAPSDTQYF	TGCGCCAGCAGCCAAGACTGGGCAGCTCCATCAGATACGCAGTATTTT
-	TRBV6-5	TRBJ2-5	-	CASMRDAGGKTQYF	TGTGCCAGCATGCGGGATGCCGGGGGAAAGACCCAGTACTTC
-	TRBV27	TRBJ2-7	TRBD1	CASSGTGNHEQYF	TGTGCCAGCAGTGGGACAGGGAACCACGAGCAGTACTTC
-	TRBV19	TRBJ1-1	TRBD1	CASSAGTGGYTEAFF	TGTGCCAGTAGTGCAGGGACAGGGGGCTACACTGAAGCTTTCTTT
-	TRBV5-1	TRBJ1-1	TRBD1	CASSLEDRGGHTEAFF	TGCGCCAGCAGCTTGGAGGACAGGGGAGGGCACACTGAAGCTTTCTTT
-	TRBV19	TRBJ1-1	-	CASSASENTEAFF	TGTGCCAGTAGTGCCTCAGAGAACACTGAAGCTTTCTTT
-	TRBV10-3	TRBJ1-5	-	CAISESSGSDQPQHF	TGTGCCATCAGTGAGTCTAGCGGCAGCGATCAGCCCCAGCATTTT
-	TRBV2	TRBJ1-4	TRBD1	CASRPGQGAQKLFF	TGTGCCAGCAGGCCGGGACAGGGGGCGCAAAAACTGTTTTTT
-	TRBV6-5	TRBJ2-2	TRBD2	CASRLAGGPSGF	TGTGCCAGCAGACTAGCGGGAGGGCCTTCGGGATTT